Listed below are T cell receptor beta chains from one sample, sequenced in a study of identical twins. TCRdb independently ran MiXCR on the 5' RACE reads; one entry per CDR3 protein. The sample includes fewer than 250,000 distinct CDR3 sequences, roughly 7.5% of them seen just once. The data were also submitted as part of a second study, on yellow fever vaccine responses in identical twins.

The sequenced sample was CD8+ T cells sorted from blood. The receptors stem from a woman in her late teens or twenties in good health. The CDR3 runs from the conserved cysteine through the conserved F or W. Each record gives: clone size, D gene, V gene, CDR3 length, J gene, CDR3 protein, CDR3 DNA. A D gene is named only where the DNA matches it firmly. Part of the rows lack a size; the others show once, few, many or a class for expanded clones.

clone size: many
D gene: .
V gene: TRBV10-3
CDR3 length: 12
J gene: TRBJ2-2
CDR3 protein: CAIGPGTGELFF
CDR3 DNA: TGTGCCATCGGCCCCGGGACCGGGGAGCTGTTTTTT

clone size: few
D gene: TRBD2
V gene: TRBV7-3
CDR3 length: 16
J gene: TRBJ2-1
CDR3 protein: CASSSIAGQSYNEQFF
CDR3 DNA: TGTGCCAGCAGCTCCATAGCGGGCCAATCCTACAATGAGCAGTTCTTC

clone size: few
D gene: TRBD2
V gene: TRBV19
CDR3 length: 14
J gene: TRBJ2-2
CDR3 protein: CASSLAGETGELFF
CDR3 DNA: TGTGCCAGTAGCCTAGCGGGAGAGACCGGGGAGCTGTTTTTT

clone size: few
D gene: TRBD2
V gene: TRBV5-1
CDR3 length: 16
J gene: TRBJ2-1
CDR3 protein: CASSVSGGALYNEQFF
CDR3 DNA: TGCGCCAGCAGCGTTAGCGGGGGGGCCCTTTACAATGAGCAGTTCTTC

clone size: few
D gene: .
V gene: TRBV6-4
CDR3 length: 16
J gene: TRBJ2-1
CDR3 protein: CASSDKGGGSYNEQFF
CDR3 DNA: TGTGCCAGCAGTGACAAGGGGGGGGGCTCCTACAATGAGCAGTTCTTC

clone size: many
D gene: TRBD2
V gene: TRBV2
CDR3 length: 18
J gene: TRBJ2-1
CDR3 protein: CASSGLAGGLSSYNEQFF
CDR3 DNA: TGTGCCAGCAGCGGACTAGCGGGAGGCCTTAGCTCCTACAATGAGCAGTTCTTC

clone size: .
D gene: .
V gene: TRBV2
CDR3 length: 16
J gene: TRBJ2-7
CDR3 protein: CASSDRFEGYSYEQYF
CDR3 DNA: TGTGCCAGCAGTGACCGATTCGAGGGGTACTCCTACGAGCAGTACTTC

clone size: few
D gene: TRBD1
V gene: TRBV4-1
CDR3 length: 18
J gene: TRBJ2-2
CDR3 protein: CASSQAGSGQGAGGELFF
CDR3 DNA: TGCGCCAGCAGCCAAGCCGGAAGCGGACAGGGGGCTGGCGGGGAGCTGTTTTTT

clone size: many
D gene: .
V gene: TRBV5-1
CDR3 length: 13
J gene: TRBJ1-1
CDR3 protein: CASSLDSNTEAFF
CDR3 DNA: TGCGCCAGCAGCTTGGATTCAAACACTGAAGCTTTCTTT

clone size: .
D gene: TRBD2
V gene: TRBV15
CDR3 length: 16
J gene: TRBJ2-1
CDR3 protein: CATSRGLAGVYNEQFF
CDR3 DNA: TGTGCCACCAGCAGAGGGTTAGCGGGGGTTTACAATGAGCAGTTCTTC

clone size: .
D gene: .
V gene: TRBV12-3/TRBV12-4
CDR3 length: 12
J gene: TRBJ1-1
CDR3 protein: CASRTVNTEAFF
CDR3 DNA: TGTGCCAGCAGGACGGTGAACACTGAAGCTTTCTTT

clone size: many
D gene: TRBD2
V gene: TRBV12-3/TRBV12-4
CDR3 length: 15
J gene: TRBJ2-7
CDR3 protein: CASSLSSGTSYEQYF
CDR3 DNA: TGTGCCAGCAGTTTAAGCTCCGGGACTAGTTACGAGCAGTACTTC

clone size: many
D gene: .
V gene: TRBV7-9
CDR3 length: 14
J gene: TRBJ1-2
CDR3 protein: CASSFEGLNYGYTF
CDR3 DNA: TGTGCCAGCAGCTTCGAGGGGCTCAACTATGGCTACACCTTC

clone size: many
D gene: TRBD1
V gene: TRBV28
CDR3 length: 14
J gene: TRBJ1-6
CDR3 protein: CASSFTGADSPLHF
CDR3 DNA: TGTGCCAGCAGCTTCACAGGGGCGGATTCACCCCTCCACTTT

clone size: few
D gene: TRBD2
V gene: TRBV4-2
CDR3 length: 16
J gene: TRBJ2-7
CDR3 protein: CASSQEGTSGSYEQYF
CDR3 DNA: TGTGCCAGCAGCCAAGAAGGGACTAGCGGGAGTTACGAGCAGTACTTC

clone size: .
D gene: TRBD2
V gene: TRBV20-1
CDR3 length: 15
J gene: TRBJ2-5
CDR3 protein: CSAQESGGPEETQYF
CDR3 DNA: TGCAGTGCTCAAGAAAGCGGGGGACCCGAGGAGACCCAGTACTTC

clone size: .
D gene: TRBD2
V gene: TRBV29-1
CDR3 length: 13
J gene: TRBJ2-7
CDR3 protein: CSVGGGSRYEQYF
CDR3 DNA: TGCAGCGTTGGGGGCGGGAGCAGGTACGAGCAGTACTTC

clone size: .
D gene: TRBD1
V gene: TRBV15
CDR3 length: 15
J gene: TRBJ2-2
CDR3 protein: CATSRAGGISGELFF
CDR3 DNA: TGTGCCACCAGCAGAGCAGGGGGAATATCCGGGGAGCTGTTTTTT

clone size: few
D gene: .
V gene: TRBV4-2
CDR3 length: 14
J gene: TRBJ1-1
CDR3 protein: CASTPGVMNTEAFF
CDR3 DNA: TGTGCCAGCACCCCTGGGGTTATGAACACTGAAGCTTTCTTT

clone size: few
D gene: .
V gene: TRBV13
CDR3 length: 16
J gene: TRBJ2-7
CDR3 protein: CASSQLRSGSPYEQYF
CDR3 DNA: TGTGCCAGCAGCCAACTTAGAAGCGGGTCGCCCTACGAGCAGTACTTC

clone size: many
D gene: .
V gene: TRBV12-3/TRBV12-4
CDR3 length: 15
J gene: TRBJ2-7
CDR3 protein: CASSLGAGGLYEQYF
CDR3 DNA: TGTGCCAGCAGCTTAGGTGCTGGAGGCCTATACGAGCAGTACTTC

clone size: few
D gene: .
V gene: TRBV27
CDR3 length: 13
J gene: TRBJ2-1
CDR3 protein: CASSFGTYNEQFF
CDR3 DNA: TGTGCCAGCAGTTTTGGGACTTACAATGAGCAGTTCTTC

clone size: .
D gene: TRBD1
V gene: TRBV15
CDR3 length: 12
J gene: TRBJ2-2
CDR3 protein: CATSQGARELFF
CDR3 DNA: TGTGCCACCAGTCAGGGGGCGAGGGAGCTGTTTTTT

clone size: few
D gene: TRBD2
V gene: TRBV6-4
CDR3 length: 13
J gene: TRBJ2-1
CDR3 protein: CASSDGTSNEQFF
CDR3 DNA: TGTGCCAGCAGTGACGGGACTAGCAATGAGCAGTTCTTC

clone size: many
D gene: .
V gene: TRBV4-1
CDR3 length: 15
J gene: TRBJ1-1
CDR3 protein: CASSQGGTLNTEAFF
CDR3 DNA: TGCGCCAGCAGCCAGGGGGGGACCCTGAACACTGAAGCTTTCTTT

clone size: .
D gene: .
V gene: TRBV6-5
CDR3 length: 14
J gene: TRBJ2-1
CDR3 protein: CASSYYRRGNEQFF
CDR3 DNA: TGTGCCAGCAGTTACTACCGACGCGGGAATGAGCAGTTCTTC

clone size: few
D gene: .
V gene: TRBV10-2
CDR3 length: 14
J gene: TRBJ2-7
CDR3 protein: CASSPGRDRDEQYF
CDR3 DNA: TGCGCCAGCAGTCCGGGAAGGGATCGGGACGAGCAGTACTTC

clone size: .
D gene: TRBD1
V gene: TRBV5-1
CDR3 length: 14
J gene: TRBJ2-7
CDR3 protein: CASSPGDRLYEQYF
CDR3 DNA: TGCGCCAGCAGCCCAGGGGACAGATTATACGAGCAGTACTTC

clone size: many
D gene: .
V gene: TRBV4-1
CDR3 length: 12
J gene: TRBJ1-1
CDR3 protein: CASSQGTAEAFF
CDR3 DNA: TGCGCCAGCAGCCAAGGGACAGCTGAAGCTTTCTTT

clone size: .
D gene: .
V gene: TRBV5-5
CDR3 length: 15
J gene: TRBJ2-3
CDR3 protein: CASTWWGGETDTQYF
CDR3 DNA: TGTGCCAGCACCTGGTGGGGAGGAGAGACAGATACGCAGTATTTT

clone size: many
D gene: TRBD2
V gene: TRBV13
CDR3 length: 15
J gene: TRBJ2-1
CDR3 protein: CASSFAGEPYNEQFF
CDR3 DNA: TGTGCCAGCAGCTTCGCGGGAGAGCCGTACAATGAGCAGTTCTTC

clone size: few
D gene: .
V gene: TRBV7-9
CDR3 length: 12
J gene: TRBJ1-1
CDR3 protein: CASSNRRDRAFF
CDR3 DNA: TGTGCCAGCAGCAACCGCCGGGACCGAGCTTTCTTT

clone size: few
D gene: TRBD1
V gene: TRBV27
CDR3 length: 13
J gene: TRBJ1-1
CDR3 protein: CASSLTGGGTAFF
CDR3 DNA: TGTGCCAGCAGTTTAACAGGGGGCGGCACAGCTTTCTTT

clone size: .
D gene: .
V gene: TRBV9
CDR3 length: 14
J gene: TRBJ1-1
CDR3 protein: CASSVEGTLTEAFF
CDR3 DNA: TGTGCCAGCAGCGTAGAAGGGACACTTACTGAAGCTTTCTTT

clone size: many
D gene: TRBD1
V gene: TRBV7-8
CDR3 length: 14
J gene: TRBJ1-5
CDR3 protein: CATTTGGWDQPQHF
CDR3 DNA: TGTGCCACCACGACAGGGGGCTGGGATCAGCCCCAGCATTTT

clone size: many
D gene: .
V gene: TRBV4-1
CDR3 length: 15
J gene: TRBJ2-7
CDR3 protein: CASSQERAARDEQYF
CDR3 DNA: TGCGCCAGCAGCCAAGAACGGGCGGCGAGGGACGAGCAGTACTTC

clone size: .
D gene: TRBD1
V gene: TRBV5-4
CDR3 length: 14
J gene: TRBJ2-2
CDR3 protein: CASRQLTGSGELFF
CDR3 DNA: TGTGCCAGCAGGCAATTGACAGGGTCTGGGGAGCTGTTTTTT

clone size: few
D gene: TRBD1
V gene: TRBV2
CDR3 length: 13
J gene: TRBJ2-7
CDR3 protein: CASRGQGQNEQYF
CDR3 DNA: TGTGCCAGCAGAGGACAGGGCCAAAACGAGCAGTACTTC

clone size: .
D gene: TRBD2
V gene: TRBV20-1
CDR3 length: 15
J gene: TRBJ2-3
CDR3 protein: CSARALAVITDTQYF
CDR3 DNA: TGCAGTGCTAGAGCGCTAGCGGTAATCACAGATACGCAGTATTTT

clone size: .
D gene: .
V gene: TRBV5-1
CDR3 length: 12
J gene: TRBJ2-3
CDR3 protein: CASVPFGNTQYF
CDR3 DNA: TGCGCCAGCGTCCCCTTCGGGAATACGCAGTATTTT